The T cell receptor beta chain described here comes from a study of cytomegalovirus exposure and HLA in healthy donors. Study-level points and caveats: In an earlier analysis, productive rearrangement rates for most beta V segments clustered near 90% or 30%.

The CDR3 has 16 residues. Trimming shortened V by 6 bases and J by 1 base, and 19 bases separated the two germline ends. Germline CDR1 is SQVTM and CDR2 is ANQGSEA. The PCR was carried out with 60 Vbeta primers and 13 Jbeta primers. How the authors handled the data: The count from a later analysis was about 80 million unique TCR beta chains, 9 million to 12 million of them shared. Some clones are missing from TCRdb's copy, which holds only in-frame ones; the method was immunoSEQ multiplex PCR. V and J calls and clone size are given by that table; D and trimming were obtained from the DNA. Among approximately 110,000 clones listed, around 75% were seen once. Details on this clone: As yet, its antigen is unknown.

This clonotype was sampled from a man younger than 45 in good health and CMV-seronegative. The chain recombines TRBV29-1 with TRBJ2-1, with D perhaps TRBD1 (7 bases). The sample consisted of PBMCs. The CDR3 DNA sequence: TGCAGCGTGGGAGGAAGGGGGCTACAGTCCTACAATGAGCAGTTCTTC. Translation gives CSVGGRGLQSYNEQFF.